This T cell receptor beta chain appears in the sequencing data of a study of cytomegalovirus exposure and HLA in healthy donors. The PCR was carried out with 60 Vbeta primers and 13 Jbeta primers. TCRdb keeps only in-frame clones here, not all; method: immunoSEQ multiplex PCR. The data hold 140,000 to 150,000 clones, with 80% observed a single time. Findings of the study overall: Some TCR beta chains (roughly 150 of them) were listed as cytomegalovirus-associated.

About this clone itself: Its specificity is not known.

Between the trimmed V and J ends, which lost 2 bases and 2 bases, there was a span of 3 bases. This CDR3 has 12 residues. Germline loops: CDR1 MNHNY, CDR2 SVGAGI (reference sequence). The chain has TRBV6-6 and TRBJ1-2; no clear D. Sequencing input: PBMCs. This receptor was taken from a man aged 40-55 years in good health and CMV-seronegative. For the CDR3, the DNA is TGTGCCAGCAGTTACGGCAACTATGGCTACACCTTC. This translates into CASSYGNYGYTF.